These 19 T cell receptor beta chains originate from one sample sequenced in a study of T cells in Graves' hyperthyroidism and ophthalmopathy. From RNA transcripts, TCR beta CDR3 regions were amplified. HTBI primers were employed in a first-round RT-PCR of the TCR CDR3. One entry per CDR3 protein results from TCRdb running MiXCR on the multiplex PCR reads. The profile shows under 400,000 distinct CDR3 sequences, around 23% of them singletons. The sequenced material came from blood. The receptors were sampled from a woman in her forties or fifties with Graves' hyperthyroidism.

This clonotype was detected many times. The CDR3 here is CAWSQLYGYTF. CDR3 nucleotide sequence: TGTGCCTGGAGTCAACTATATGGCTACACCTTC. The chain employs TRBV30 and TRBJ1-2; D is ambiguous. This CDR3 is 11 amino acids long. Germline lookup yields CDR1 GTSNPN and CDR2 SVGIG (reference sequence). Trimming stripped 2 bases from V and 5 bases from J, with 6 bases between.

In this sample, this clonotype turned up many times. The genes are TRBV2 and TRBJ1-5, with no clear D. Trimming stripped 5 bases from V and 2 bases from J, with 10 bases between. Germline V gene sequence: CDR1 SNHLY, CDR2 FYNNEI. This CDR3 is 14 amino acids long. The CDR3 here is CASSRTEGNQPQHF. The CDR3 nucleotides are TGTGCCAGCAGTAGGACGGAGGGCAATCAGCCCCAGCATTTT.

The rearrangement uses TRBV20-1 and TRBJ1-1; no clear D gene. Germline loops: CDR1 DFQATT, CDR2 SNEGSKA (reference sequence). The CDR3 is 14 residues long. V lost 0 bases and J lost 5, with 13 bases in between. The CDR3 here is CSARELGSGTEAFF. The DNA of the CDR3 is TGCAGTGCTAGAGAGTTGGGTAGTGGAACTGAAGCTTTCTTT.

The CDR3 DNA reads as TGTGCCATAGGGGGCAGGCGGAACACTGAAGCTTTCTTT. Translating gives CAIGGRRNTEAFF. The chain links TRBV24-1 to TRBJ1-1; TRBD1 matches 7 bases. The germline gives CDR1 KGHDR, CDR2 SFDVKD. The CDR3 contains 13 residues. Unmatched junction bases numbered 6, after V lost 11 bases and J lost 1 base.

Ten or more counts support this clonotype. The J gene is TRBJ1-6, the V gene TRBV2, with TRBD1 identical over 7 bases. The CDR3 sequence is 13 residues long. V lost 9 bases to trimming and J lost 6 bases; unmatched junction nucleotides: 5. Germline CDR1 SNHLY, CDR2 FYNNEI. CDR3 residues: CASRQGSNSPLHF. DNA for the CDR3: TGTGCCAGTCGACAGGGTTCTAATTCACCCCTCCACTTT.

This clonotype has at least ten counts. The rearrangement joins TRBV5-1 to TRBJ2-3, with a weak D call TRBD2 (6 bases). From germline, CDR1 is SGHRS and CDR2 YFSETQ. The CDR3 sequence is 14 residues long. The V end was cut by 4 bases, the J end by 6 bases, with 15 bases between. CDR3 sequence (DNA): TGCGCCAGCAGCCCGGCGGGGCTTGCGGATACGCAGTATTTT. Translating gives CASSPAGLADTQYF.

DNA for the CDR3: TGTGCCACCAGCAGAGTGCCAGATACGCAGTATTTT. Protein product: CATSRVPDTQYF. This chain connects TRBV15 to TRBJ2-3, with D uncertain. The CDR3 has 12 residues. Per the germline V gene, CDR1 is LNHNV and CDR2 is YYDKDF (reference sequence). Trimming removed 1 base at V and 4 bases at J, with 3 bases between.

This rearrangement joins TRBV28 to TRBJ2-5, with D possibly TRBD1 on 6 matching bases. Germline V lookup: CDR1 MDHEN, CDR2 SYDVKM. Trimming stripped 1 base from V and 5 bases from J, with 11 bases between. CDR3 length: 14 residues. The CDR3 protein is CASSLSGAFETQYF. In DNA, the CDR3 is TGTGCCAGCAGTTTATCAGGGGCTTTCGAGACCCAGTACTTC.

The sample holds many counts of this clonotype. The rearrangement joins TRBV20-1 to TRBJ1-6; tentative D call: TRBD1 (5 bases). The V gene lost 1 base and the J gene lost 4 bases, with 11 bases spanning the gap. The germline CDR1 and CDR2 sequences are DFQATT and SNEGSKA (reference sequence). The CDR3 consists of 15 residues. CDR3 nucleotides: TGCAGTGCTAGAGCAACAGGACTTTATAATTCACCCCTCCACTTT. It specifies CSARATGLYNSPLHF.

The chain carries TRBV6-1 and TRBJ1-1; D ambiguous. Germline assignment: CDR1 MNHNS and CDR2 SASEGT. With 4 bases removed from V and 5 bases from J, the gap between germline ends came to 11 bases. The CDR3 totals 13 residues. As DNA, the CDR3 is TGTGCCAGCAGTGCGCTCTTCAGGACTGAAGCTTTCTTT. Its translation is CASSALFRTEAFF.

This chain links TRBV15 with TRBJ1-2, with D possibly being TRBD1 (6 bases). The ends were cut back, 3 bases at V and 4 bases at J, with 15 bases in the middle. This CDR3 has 15 residues. The V gene's germline CDR1 is LNHNV and CDR2 YYDKDF (reference sequence). The CDR3 DNA reads as TGTGCCACCAGCAGCCACAGGGAGGGGAGCTATGGCTACACCTTC. Amino acid sequence: CATSSHREGSYGYTF. The full variable domain, in which reference TRBV15 and TRBJ1-2 provide the parts outside the CDR3, is DAMVIQNPRYQVTQFGKPVTLSCSQTLNHNVMYWYQQKSSQAPKLLFHYYDKDFNNEADTPDNFQSRRPNTSFCFLDIRSPGLGDTAMYLCATSSHREGSYGYTFGSGTRLTVV.

The J gene is TRBJ2-7, the V gene TRBV5-1, with TRBD2 matching over 13 bases. Germline V gene lookup returns CDR1 SGHRS and CDR2 YFSETQ. V lost 4 bases and J lost 3; bases outside the gene matches: 13. CDR3 length equals 18 residues. For the CDR3, the DNA is TGCGCCAGCAGCCGTGGACTAGCGGGAGTCGGGGCCCGCTACGAGCAGTACTTC. Protein product: CASSRGLAGVGARYEQYF.

The table lists this clonotype with many counts. This chain joins TRBV5-8 and TRBJ2-3; 13 bases are shared with TRBD2. CDR3 size: 17 residues. V trimming: 4 bases; J trimming: 3 bases; junction bases outside the gene matches: 8. CDR1 is SGHTS, CDR2 YDEGEE, per germline. The chain's CDR3 is CASSLYLLAGGTDTQYF. The CDR3 coding sequence is TGTGCCAGCAGCCTATACTTACTAGCGGGAGGGACAGATACGCAGTATTTT.

The CDR3 bases are TGTGCCAGCAGCCAAGATTATCAACACGGAACCTACGAGCAGTACTTC. Its translation: CASSQDYQHGTYEQYF. The chain combines TRBV14 with TRBJ2-7; D unclear. This CDR3 contains 16 residues. Germline CDR1 SGHDN, CDR2 FVKESK. The ends were cut back, 0 bases at V and 2 bases at J, with 14 bases in the middle.

The chain joins TRBV28 to TRBJ1-2; 9 bases align to TRBD1. Germline V gene data show CDR1 as MDHEN and CDR2 as SYDVKM. V lost 6 bases, J lost 8 bases, and 13 bases stayed unmatched. The CDR3 runs to 15 residues. CDR3 bases: TGTGCCAGCAGCTACAGGGGGCGACCCTTGTTGGGCTACACCTTC. Its protein is CASSYRGRPLLGYTF.

This clonotype was recorded at least ten times. The J gene is TRBJ1-5, the V gene TRBV6-1; TRBD1 is a possible D gene (6 bases). This CDR3 is built from 13 residues. The V gene's germline CDR1 is MNHNS and CDR2 SASEGT. V was shortened by 6 bases and J by 4 bases, with 10 bases between the two germline ends. The CDR3 reads CASRTGENQPQHF. The CDR3 nucleotides read TGTGCCAGCAGGACAGGAGAGAATCAGCCCCAGCATTTT.

This clonotype appeared many times. V usage is TRBV6-6 and J usage is TRBJ2-7; TRBD1 agrees at 8 bases. From germline, CDR1 is MNHNY and CDR2 SVGAGI (reference sequence). The V segment lost 2 bases and the J segment 5 bases; nucleotides outside the gene matches: 8. This CDR3 has 15 residues. This chain's CDR3 is CASSYRQGSMDEQYF. The CDR3 DNA follows: TGTGCCAGCAGTTACCGACAGGGGTCAATGGACGAGCAGTACTTC.

This clonotype was recorded at least ten times. CDR3 sequence reads: CSVDMTGGLAQYF. CDR3 in DNA: TGCAGCGTTGATATGACAGGGGGATTGGCCCAGTACTTC. The chain joins TRBV29-1 to TRBJ2-5, with 9 bases aligning to TRBD1. V was clipped by 3 bases and J by 9 bases; unmatched bases: 8. Germline CDR1 is SQVTM and CDR2 is ANQGSEA. This CDR3 comprises 13 residues. The full variable domain, in which reference TRBV29-1 and TRBJ2-5 provide the parts outside the CDR3, is SAVISQKPSRDICQRGTSLTIQCQVDSQVTMMFWYRQQPGQSLTLIATANQGSEATYESGFVIDKFPISRPNLTFSTLTVSNMSPEDSSIYLCSVDMTGGLAQYFGPGTRLLVL.

There are a few counts of this clonotype. The chain joins TRBV20-1 to TRBJ1-2; 8 positions agree with TRBD1. V shed 6 bases, J shed 1 base, and the junction held 13 bases outside the gene matches. The CDR3 totals 16 residues. Germline CDR1 and CDR2: DFQATT and SNEGSKA (reference sequence). This chain's CDR3 is CSATGTGVGNNYGYTF. CDR3 sequence (DNA): TGCAGTGCAACCGGGACAGGCGTCGGGAATAACTATGGCTACACCTTC.